This entry features one T cell receptor (beta chain) sequence. Its antigen is unknown. The junction shows a germline mismatch at one end, possibly a read error. This specimen belongs to a study of T cell responses to AZD1222 COVID-19 vaccine. Only in-frame clones appear in the TCRdb table, and some are missing; sequencing was by immunoSEQ multiplex PCR. The table lists some 100,000 clones, about 89% of them singletons, with approximately 15% in the top ten. Study observations and caveats: Regions left unmutated in variants are reportedly the target of nearly half of spike-specific TCRs.

Looked up from germline, CDR1 is SEHNR and CDR2 is FQNEAQ (reference sequence). This CDR3 comprises 13 residues. This specimen was peripheral blood, taken on day 0 of AZD1222 vaccination. The sequence came from an adult in good health. V is TRBV7-9 and J is TRBJ1-1; the D gene is possibly TRBD1 (5 bases). The CDR3 DNA sequence: TGTGCCAGCAGCCTCGGGGGGAACGCTGAAGCTTTCTTT. Translating it yields CASSLGGNAEAFF.